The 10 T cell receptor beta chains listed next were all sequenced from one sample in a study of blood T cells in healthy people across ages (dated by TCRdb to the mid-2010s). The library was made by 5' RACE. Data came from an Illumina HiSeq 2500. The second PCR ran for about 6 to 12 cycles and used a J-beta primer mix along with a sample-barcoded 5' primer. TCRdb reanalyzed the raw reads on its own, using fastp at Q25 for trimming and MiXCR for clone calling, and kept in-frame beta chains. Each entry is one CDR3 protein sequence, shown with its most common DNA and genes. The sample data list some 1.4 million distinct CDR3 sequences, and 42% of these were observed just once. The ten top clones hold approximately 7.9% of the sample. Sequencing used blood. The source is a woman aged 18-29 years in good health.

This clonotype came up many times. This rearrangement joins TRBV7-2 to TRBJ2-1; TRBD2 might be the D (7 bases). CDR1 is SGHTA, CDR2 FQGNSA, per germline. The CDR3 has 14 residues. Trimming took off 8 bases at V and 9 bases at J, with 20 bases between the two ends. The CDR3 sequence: CASGSGTTTAEQFF. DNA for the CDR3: TGTGCCAGCGGAAGCGGGACAACCACGGCTGAGCAGTTCTTC.

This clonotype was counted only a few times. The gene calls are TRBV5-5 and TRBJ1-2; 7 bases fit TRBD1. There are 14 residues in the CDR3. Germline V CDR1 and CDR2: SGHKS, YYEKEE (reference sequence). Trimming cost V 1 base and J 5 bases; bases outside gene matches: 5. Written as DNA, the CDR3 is TGTGCCAGCAGCTTGTTACAGGGGAGTTATGGCTACACCTTC. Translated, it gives CASSLLQGSYGYTF.

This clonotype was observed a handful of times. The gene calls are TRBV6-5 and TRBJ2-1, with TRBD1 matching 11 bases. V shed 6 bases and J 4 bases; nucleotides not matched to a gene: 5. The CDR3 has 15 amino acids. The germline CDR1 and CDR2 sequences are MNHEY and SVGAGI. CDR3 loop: CASRSDRGRYNEQFF. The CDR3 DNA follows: TGTGCCAGCAGGTCGGACAGGGGGCGTTACAATGAGCAGTTCTTC.

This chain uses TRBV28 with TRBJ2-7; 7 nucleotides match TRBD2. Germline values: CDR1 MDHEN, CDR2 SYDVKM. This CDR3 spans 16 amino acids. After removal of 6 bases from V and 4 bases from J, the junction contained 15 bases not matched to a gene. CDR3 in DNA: TGTGCCAGCAGCCCAGCCGGGACTAAACGAGTATACGAGCAGTACTTC. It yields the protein CASSPAGTKRVYEQYF.

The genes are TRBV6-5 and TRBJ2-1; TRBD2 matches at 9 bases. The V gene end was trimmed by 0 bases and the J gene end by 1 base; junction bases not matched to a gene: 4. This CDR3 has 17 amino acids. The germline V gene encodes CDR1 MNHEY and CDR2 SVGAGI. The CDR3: CASSYSGTSSSYNEQFF. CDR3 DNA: TGTGCCAGCAGTTACTCGGGGACTAGCAGTTCCTACAATGAGCAGTTCTTC.

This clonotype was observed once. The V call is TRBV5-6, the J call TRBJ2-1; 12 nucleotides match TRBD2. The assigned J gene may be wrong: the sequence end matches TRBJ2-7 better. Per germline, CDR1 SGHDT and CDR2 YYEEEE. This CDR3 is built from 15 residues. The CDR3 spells CASSGLAGSYNEQYF. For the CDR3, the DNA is TGTGCCAGCAGCGGACTAGCGGGATCCTACAATGAGCAGTACTTC.

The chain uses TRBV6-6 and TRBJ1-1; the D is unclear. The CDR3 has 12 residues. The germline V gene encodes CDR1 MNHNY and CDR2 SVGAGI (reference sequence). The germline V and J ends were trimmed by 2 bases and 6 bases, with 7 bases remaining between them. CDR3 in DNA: TGTGCCAGCAGTTACGGGCTTTCTGAAGCTTTCTTT. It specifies CASSYGLSEAFF.

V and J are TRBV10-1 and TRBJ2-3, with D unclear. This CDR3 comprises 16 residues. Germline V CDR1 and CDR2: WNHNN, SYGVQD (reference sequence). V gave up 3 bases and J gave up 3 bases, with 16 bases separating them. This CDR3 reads CASSDPKALGTDTQYF. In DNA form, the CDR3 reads TGCGCCAGCAGTGACCCGAAAGCCTTGGGGACAGATACGCAGTATTTT.

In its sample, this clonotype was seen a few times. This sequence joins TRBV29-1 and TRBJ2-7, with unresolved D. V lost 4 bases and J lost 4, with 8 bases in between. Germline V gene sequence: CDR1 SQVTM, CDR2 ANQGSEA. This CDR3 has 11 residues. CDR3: CSVGHKYEQYF. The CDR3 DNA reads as TGCAGCGTTGGACACAAATACGAGCAGTACTTC.

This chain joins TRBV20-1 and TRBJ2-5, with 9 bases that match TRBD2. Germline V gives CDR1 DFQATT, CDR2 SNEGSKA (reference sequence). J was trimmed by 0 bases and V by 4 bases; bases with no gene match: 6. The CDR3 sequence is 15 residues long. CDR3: CSATRLADDQETQYF. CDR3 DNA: TGCAGTGCTACCAGACTAGCGGATGACCAAGAGACCCAGTACTTC.